This entry describes one TCR beta chain. The CDR3 is 13 amino acids. The J segment lost 8 bases and the V segment lost 5 bases, leaving 6 bases of the junction unmatched. In germline, CDR1 is MNHNS, CDR2 SASEGT. This sample is drawn from a study of T cells in Graves' hyperthyroidism and ophthalmopathy. Amplification of TCR beta CDR3 regions used RNA as the template. With the HTBI primer set, the TCR CDR3 went through a first round of RT-PCR. Using its own MiXCR run on the multiplex PCR reads, TCRdb lists one record per CDR3 protein. The sample lists hundreds of thousands of distinct CDR3 sequences, 40% to 55% occurring once.

The specimen was peripheral blood or thyroid tissue (not recorded which). The chain joins TRBV6-1 to TRBJ1-2; 9 nucleotides agree with TRBD1. The receptor was isolated from an adult man with Graves' disease, either hyperthyroidism or ophthalmopathy (not recorded which). CDR3 in DNA: TGTGCCAGCAGTAGGGACAGGGCATGGGGCTACACCTTC. This codes for CASSRDRAWGYTF.